The rows below give T cell receptor beta chains drawn from one sample of a study of cytomegalovirus exposure and HLA in healthy donors. The method was immunoSEQ multiplex PCR; TCRdb's version includes in-frame clones alone and lacks a portion of them. The data show tens of thousands of clones, over 60% seen once. The sample comprised PBMCs. The receptors here all came from a male donor in good health and CMV-seropositive. The CDR3 runs from the conserved cysteine through the conserved F or W. D genes are given only for firm matches. Not all rows give a size; the values are once, few, many and, for expanded clones, a class.

J: TRBJ2-5
size: .
V: TRBV6-5
D: .
DNA: TGTGCCAGCAGTTACTCTACAGGGGGGGATCAAGAGACCCAGTACTTC
CDR3: CASSYSTGGDQETQYF

J: TRBJ2-1
size: .
V: TRBV7-9
D: .
DNA: TGTGCCAGCAGCAGCCGGGACAAGCCTTACAATGAGCAGTTCTTC
CDR3: CASSSRDKPYNEQFF

J: TRBJ1-1
size: .
V: TRBV4-1
D: .
DNA: TGCGCCAGCAGCCTGGAAGGGCAGGGGAACACTGAAGCTTTCTTT
CDR3: CASSLEGQGNTEAFF

J: TRBJ2-3
size: .
V: TRBV11-2
D: .
DNA: TGTGCCAGCAGCTTAGTGGGGGGAGGGGGGGCAGATACGCAGTATTTT
CDR3: CASSLVGGGGADTQYF

J: TRBJ2-4
size: .
V: TRBV19
D: .
DNA: TGTGCCAGTAGTATCTCCGCGGCACAAAACATTCAGTACTTC
CDR3: CASSISAAQNIQYF

J: TRBJ1-5
size: .
V: TRBV18
D: TRBD1
DNA: TGTGCCAGCTCACCGGGGGCAGGGGGGAGCAATCAGCCCCAGCATTTT
CDR3: CASSPGAGGSNQPQHF

J: TRBJ2-5
size: .
V: TRBV2
D: TRBD2
DNA: TGTGCCAGCAGACAGGGACTAGCGGGGGGGTACCAAGAGACCCAGTACTTC
CDR3: CASRQGLAGGYQETQYF

J: TRBJ2-7
size: .
V: TRBV11-2
D: .
DNA: TGTGCCAGCAGCTTAGCACCCCCGGGGTACGAGCAGTACTTC
CDR3: CASSLAPPGYEQYF

J: TRBJ2-5
size: few
V: TRBV28
D: .
DNA: TGTGCCAGCAGTTTAACCAGCGGGTGGGCAGAGACCCAGTACTTC
CDR3: CASSLTSGWAETQYF

J: TRBJ2-4
size: once
V: TRBV11-1
D: .
DNA: TGTGCCAGCAGCTTAGACGACAGGGCCAAAAACATTCAGTACTTC
CDR3: CASSLDDRAKNIQYF

J: TRBJ2-7
size: .
V: TRBV5-4
D: TRBD2
DNA: TGTGCCAGCGGACTAGCGGGAACCTACGAGCAGTACTTC
CDR3: CASGLAGTYEQYF

J: TRBJ2-3
size: .
V: TRBV10-3
D: .
DNA: TGTGCCATCAGTGAGTCACGGGTAGCGGCAGATACGCAGTATTTT
CDR3: CAISESRVAADTQYF

J: TRBJ1-5
size: .
V: TRBV4-1
D: .
DNA: TGCGCCAGCAGCCAAGACCCAACAGGGAGTCAGCCCCAGCATTTT
CDR3: CASSQDPTGSQPQHF

J: TRBJ1-4
size: .
V: TRBV28
D: TRBD1
DNA: TGTGCCAGCAGTTTATACGGGACAGGCAGTGAAAAACTGTTTTTT
CDR3: CASSLYGTGSEKLFF

J: TRBJ2-7
size: few
V: TRBV7-2
D: TRBD1
DNA: TGTGCCAGCAGCTCCGACAGGGGTAAGGTCTCCTACGAGCAGTACTTC
CDR3: CASSSDRGKVSYEQYF

J: TRBJ2-3
size: once
V: TRBV9
D: .
DNA: TGTGCCAGCAGCGTAGCTACGTCGGGCACAGATACGCAGTATTTT
CDR3: CASSVATSGTDTQYF

J: TRBJ2-3
size: .
V: TRBV7-3
D: TRBD2
DNA: TGTGCCAGCAGCGAGACTAGCGGGCTTAGCACAGATACGCAGTATTTT
CDR3: CASSETSGLSTDTQYF

J: TRBJ2-7
size: .
V: TRBV11-2
D: TRBD1
DNA: TGTGCCAGCAGCGCCCGGGACAGGGGCTCCTACGAGCAGTACTTC
CDR3: CASSARDRGSYEQYF

J: TRBJ2-4
size: .
V: TRBV10-1
D: TRBD1
DNA: TGCGCCAGAAAAACTACAGGGGTGTGGGGAAACATTCAGTACTTC
CDR3: CARKTTGVWGNIQYF

J: TRBJ1-2
size: .
V: TRBV7-9
D: .
DNA: TGTGCCAGCGGACGGGATAACTATGGCTACACCTTC
CDR3: CASGRDNYGYTF

J: TRBJ2-3
size: .
V: TRBV9
D: .
DNA: TGTGCCAGCAGCCAGGAGGCGGGTGGGGTCGGGAGCACAGATACGCAGTATTTT
CDR3: CASSQEAGGVGSTDTQYF

J: TRBJ2-1
size: once
V: TRBV11-2
D: .
DNA: TGTGCCAGCAGCTTAGGACACTACAATGAGCAGTTCTTC
CDR3: CASSLGHYNEQFF

J: TRBJ2-7
size: few
V: TRBV14
D: TRBD1
DNA: TGTGCCAGCAGCCGCTGGACAGGGTCAGAAGAGCAGTACTTC
CDR3: CASSRWTGSEEQYF

J: TRBJ2-5
size: .
V: TRBV28
D: TRBD1
DNA: TGTGCCAGCAGTTCCCCAACCGGGACAGGGCGTCAGACCCAGTACTTC
CDR3: CASSSPTGTGRQTQYF

J: TRBJ1-2
size: .
V: TRBV9
D: TRBD1
DNA: TGTGCCAGCAGCGAGACAGGGGACTATGGCTACACCTTC
CDR3: CASSETGDYGYTF

J: TRBJ2-1
size: few
V: TRBV14
D: TRBD2
DNA: TGTGCCAGCAGCCAAGACCTTTCGCGGGGGGGCAGTGAGCAGTTCTTC
CDR3: CASSQDLSRGGSEQFF

J: TRBJ1-3
size: .
V: TRBV6-6
D: .
DNA: TGTGCCAGCAGTTACGACAGCTCTGGAAACACCATATATTTT
CDR3: CASSYDSSGNTIYF

J: TRBJ2-2
size: .
V: TRBV28
D: .
DNA: TGTGCCAGCAGTTACCCCTCCGCGGGGGCCCACGGGGAGCTGTTTTTT
CDR3: CASSYPSAGAHGELFF

J: TRBJ2-3
size: .
V: TRBV13
D: .
DNA: TGTGCCAGCAGCCAGGGAGGATGGCAGTATTTT
CDR3: CASSQGGWQYF

J: TRBJ1-2
size: .
V: TRBV4-1
D: TRBD1
DNA: TGCGCCAGCAGCCCGCCGGGACAGGGGAACTATGGCTACACCTTC
CDR3: CASSPPGQGNYGYTF

J: TRBJ2-1
size: .
V: TRBV6-6
D: .
DNA: TGTGCCAGCAGTCCGACTGTACATGAGCAGTTCTTC
CDR3: CASSPTVHEQFF

J: TRBJ1-6
size: .
V: TRBV9
D: .
DNA: TGTGCCAGCAGCGTAGTTGCCGGGGGTAATTCACCCCTCCACTTT
CDR3: CASSVVAGGNSPLHF

J: TRBJ2-7
size: .
V: TRBV27
D: TRBD2
DNA: TGTGCCAGCAGTCCCTGGAGCGGGGGGGCATACGAGCAGTACTTC
CDR3: CASSPWSGGAYEQYF

J: TRBJ1-1
size: .
V: TRBV18
D: .
DNA: TGTGCCAGCTCAACCAGGGTGAACACTGAAGCTTTCTTT
CDR3: CASSTRVNTEAFF

J: TRBJ2-7
size: .
V: TRBV6-5
D: TRBD2
DNA: TGTGCCAGCAGTTGGGGGACTAGCCCCTTCTACGAGCAGTACTTC
CDR3: CASSWGTSPFYEQYF

J: TRBJ2-5
size: .
V: TRBV30
D: TRBD1
DNA: TGTGCCTGGATGAGGACAGGAACCCAAGAGACCCAGTACTTC
CDR3: CAWMRTGTQETQYF

J: TRBJ2-7
size: few
V: TRBV19
D: TRBD1
DNA: TGTGCAGCAGGGGGCCGCACCCACGAGCAGTACTTC
CDR3: CAAGGRTHEQYF

J: TRBJ1-2
size: few
V: TRBV29-1
D: TRBD1
DNA: TGCAGCGCCCAGGGGGGTGGCTATGGCTACACCTTC
CDR3: CSAQGGGYGYTF

J: TRBJ1-1
size: .
V: TRBV2
D: .
DNA: TGTGCCAGTACGATACCACAGGCTGCGAACACTGAAGCTTTCTTT
CDR3: CASTIPQAANTEAFF

J: TRBJ1-2
size: .
V: TRBV14
D: .
DNA: TGTGCCAGCAGCCTCAATGTGGGGGCTGGCTACACCTTC
CDR3: CASSLNVGAGYTF

J: TRBJ2-1
size: .
V: TRBV6-4
D: TRBD1
DNA: TGTGCCAGCAGTGCAGGGGGTCTTTCCTACAATGAGCAGTTCTTC
CDR3: CASSAGGLSYNEQFF

J: TRBJ1-3
size: .
V: TRBV5-6
D: TRBD1
DNA: TGTGCCAGCAGCGCCCCGGACAGGGTTGGAAACACCATATATTTT
CDR3: CASSAPDRVGNTIYF

J: TRBJ1-1
size: .
V: TRBV5-4
D: .
DNA: TGTGCCAGCAGCTTGGACGGTTTGCAAGCTTTCTTT
CDR3: CASSLDGLQAFF

J: TRBJ2-1
size: few
V: TRBV7-3
D: TRBD1
DNA: TGTGCCAGCAGCATCGACAGGGGCTCCTACAATGAGCAGTTCTTC
CDR3: CASSIDRGSYNEQFF

J: TRBJ1-1
size: .
V: TRBV4-1
D: .
DNA: TGCGCCAGCAGCCAACTGCCCGGGGGGTCCACTGAAGCTTTCTTT
CDR3: CASSQLPGGSTEAFF

J: TRBJ2-3
size: .
V: TRBV25-1
D: .
DNA: TGTGCCAGCAGTGCCCCGGGCACAGATACGCAGTATTTT
CDR3: CASSAPGTDTQYF

J: TRBJ2-3
size: .
V: TRBV6-5
D: TRBD2
DNA: TGTGCCAGCAGTATGAGAGGACTAGCTGATACGCAGTATTTT
CDR3: CASSMRGLADTQYF

J: TRBJ1-1
size: .
V: TRBV5-1
D: .
DNA: TGCGCCAGCAGGTATGGACGGGGCCGGGAGGGTGAAGCTTTCTTT
CDR3: CASRYGRGREGEAFF

J: TRBJ1-1
size: .
V: TRBV7-2
D: .
DNA: TGTGCCAGCAGCTTAGGACATGGGACAACTAACACTGAAGCTTTCTTT
CDR3: CASSLGHGTTNTEAFF

J: TRBJ1-2
size: once
V: TRBV18
D: TRBD1
DNA: TGTGCCAGCTCACCAAGCACAGGGGAAAATGGCTACACCTTC
CDR3: CASSPSTGENGYTF

J: TRBJ2-3
size: .
V: TRBV10-3
D: .
DNA: TGTGCCATCAGTGGGGGACGGGGCAGGGGGGACGCAGATACGCAGTATTTT
CDR3: CAISGGRGRGDADTQYF

J: TRBJ2-3
size: .
V: TRBV4-3
D: .
DNA: TGCGCCAGCAGCGACCAAAGCGGGCCTAGCACAGATACGCAGTATTTT
CDR3: CASSDQSGPSTDTQYF

J: TRBJ2-5
size: .
V: TRBV28
D: .
DNA: TGTGCCAGCAGTTTCTCGGGATTCCAAGAGACCCAGTACTTC
CDR3: CASSFSGFQETQYF

J: TRBJ2-7
size: .
V: TRBV5-8
D: .
DNA: TGTGCCAGCAGCTTGGCCTTATGGAGGGGGCGCGGTTTCTCGCACGAGCAGTACTTC
CDR3: CASSLALWRGRGFSHEQYF

J: TRBJ1-5
size: .
V: TRBV2
D: .
DNA: TGTGCCAGCAGACAGGGTAATCAGCCCCAGCATTTT
CDR3: CASRQGNQPQHF

J: TRBJ2-3
size: few
V: TRBV5-1
D: TRBD2
DNA: TGCGCCAGCAGCTTCGGGAGGGCTAGCACAGATACGCAGTATTTT
CDR3: CASSFGRASTDTQYF